The rows below give T cell receptor beta chains drawn from one sample of a study of blood T cells in healthy people across ages. A single record per CDR3 protein comes from TCRdb applying MiXCR to the 5' RACE reads. The sample shows some 1.7 million distinct CDR3 sequences, roughly 30% of them seen only once. The specimen was blood. The receptors were sampled from a young woman in good health. The CDR3 runs from the conserved cysteine through the conserved F or W. Fields, in order: CDR3 protein, CDR3 DNA, D gene, J gene, clone size, V gene. D genes are given only for firm matches. Rows may omit the clone size; those that give it use once, few, many or a size class.

CASSPGRGVNEQFF,TGTGCCAGCTCACCAGGTCGGGGCGTCAATGAGCAGTTCTTC,-,TRBJ2-1,few,TRBV18
CTSSSRLAGEGQYF,TGTACCAGCAGCTCCCGACTAGCGGGAGAGGGGCAGTACTTC,TRBD2,TRBJ2-7,-,TRBV7-2
CASSLPSGSNREQFF,TGTGCCAGCAGCTTGCCTAGCGGGAGTAATAGGGAGCAGTTCTTC,TRBD2,TRBJ2-1,-,TRBV5-7
CASGFYGAGANVLTF,TGTGCTAGTGGTTTCTATGGAGCTGGGGCCAACGTCCTGACTTTC,-,TRBJ2-6,many,TRBV12-5
CSARDRGLNQPQHF,TGCAGTGCTAGAGATAGGGGTCTCAATCAGCCCCAGCATTTT,-,TRBJ1-5,-,TRBV20-1
CASSQTGTRSPYEQYF,TGTGCCAGCAGCCAAACCGGGACTAGAAGCCCCTACGAGCAGTACTTC,TRBD2,TRBJ2-7,few,TRBV5-6
CAISESAGSYGYTF,TGTGCCATCAGTGAGTCGGCAGGATCCTATGGCTACACCTTC,-,TRBJ1-2,many,TRBV10-3
CASSLCADRGNGYTF,TGTGCCAGCAGTTTGTGCGCAGACAGGGGGAATGGCTACACCTTC,TRBD1,TRBJ1-2,-,TRBV6-5
CASSYSGSAGYGYTF,TGTGCCAGCAGTTACTCAGGCAGCGCGGGCTATGGCTACACCTTC,-,TRBJ1-2,-,TRBV6-6
CASSNDRDRNVLTF,TGTGCCAGCTCAAACGACAGGGACAGAAACGTCCTGACTTTC,TRBD1,TRBJ2-6,-,TRBV18
CASIHQGALSTDTQYF,TGTGCCAGCATCCACCAGGGGGCCCTGAGCACAGATACGCAGTATTTT,TRBD1,TRBJ2-3,-,TRBV12-3/TRBV12-4
CASSLVAAGELFF,TGTGCCAGCAGCTTAGTAGCAGCCGGGGAGCTGTTTTTT,-,TRBJ2-2,-,TRBV7-2
CSAHPASGGATDTQYF,TGCAGCGCACACCCCGCTAGCGGGGGGGCGACAGATACGCAGTATTTT,TRBD2,TRBJ2-3,many,TRBV29-1
CASSKDRGKEQFF,TGTGCCAGCAGCAAAGACAGGGGGAAGGAGCAGTTCTTC,TRBD1,TRBJ2-1,-,TRBV7-6
CASSFTYEQFF,TGCGCCAGCAGCTTTACGTATGAGCAGTTCTTC,-,TRBJ2-1,many,TRBV5-1
CASSGPRDTEAFF,TGTGCCAGCAGCGGGCCACGCGACACTGAAGCTTTCTTT,-,TRBJ1-1,-,TRBV7-9
CSVYLTYEQYF,TGCAGCGTTTACCTAACATACGAGCAGTACTTC,-,TRBJ2-7,many,TRBV29-1
CASSLRDRVTDTQYF,TGTGCCAGCTCACTCCGGGACAGGGTAACAGATACGCAGTATTTT,TRBD1,TRBJ2-3,few,TRBV18
CSASFASGDQETQYF,TGCAGTGCTAGTTTTGCTAGCGGGGACCAAGAGACCCAGTACTTC,TRBD2,TRBJ2-5,-,TRBV20-1
CSVDPGLYGYTF,TGCAGCGTTGATCCGGGACTTTATGGCTACACCTTC,-,TRBJ1-2,-,TRBV29-1
CAISEWEGRGTDTQYF,TGTGCCATCAGTGAGTGGGAGGGGAGGGGCACAGATACGCAGTATTTT,TRBD2,TRBJ2-3,-,TRBV10-3
CASRPGRAQPQHF,TGTGCCAGCAGACCGGGACGAGCTCAGCCCCAGCATTTT,-,TRBJ1-5,-,TRBV12-3/TRBV12-4
CASSGNLASSYEQYF,TGCGCCAGCAGCGGAAACTTAGCCTCCTCCTACGAGCAGTACTTC,-,TRBJ2-7,-,TRBV5-1
CASSEGLIRVSEQFF,TGCGCCAGCAGTGAGGGCCTCATAAGGGTTAGTGAGCAGTTCTTC,-,TRBJ2-1,-,TRBV10-2
CASSLVGARSYEQYF,TGTGCCAGCAGCTTAGTGGGGGCCCGATCCTACGAGCAGTACTTC,-,TRBJ2-7,few,TRBV7-9
CASSLASVPSTDTQYF,TGTGCCAGCAGCTTGGCCTCGGTCCCTAGCACAGATACGCAGTATTTT,-,TRBJ2-3,-,TRBV5-5
CASSRIQGWGTQYF,TGTGCCAGCAGCCGTATACAGGGGTGGGGGACCCAGTACTTC,TRBD1,TRBJ2-5,few,TRBV7-9
CAWSRQGGGPYGYTF,TGTGCCTGGAGTCGTCAAGGGGGGGGTCCCTATGGCTACACCTTC,-,TRBJ1-2,few,TRBV30